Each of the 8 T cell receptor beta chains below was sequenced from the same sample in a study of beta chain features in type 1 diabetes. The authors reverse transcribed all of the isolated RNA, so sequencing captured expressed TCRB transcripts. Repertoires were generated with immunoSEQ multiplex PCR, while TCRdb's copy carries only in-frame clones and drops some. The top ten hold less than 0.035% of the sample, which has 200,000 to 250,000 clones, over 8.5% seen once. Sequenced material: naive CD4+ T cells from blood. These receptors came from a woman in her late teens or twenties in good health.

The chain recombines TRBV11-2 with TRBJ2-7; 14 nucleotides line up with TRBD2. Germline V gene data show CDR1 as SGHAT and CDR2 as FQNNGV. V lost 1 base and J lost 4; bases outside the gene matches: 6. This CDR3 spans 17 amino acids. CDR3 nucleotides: TGTGCCAGCAGCTTAGGGACTAGCGGGAGGTTGTCGTACGAGCAGTACTTC. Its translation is CASSLGTSGRLSYEQYF.

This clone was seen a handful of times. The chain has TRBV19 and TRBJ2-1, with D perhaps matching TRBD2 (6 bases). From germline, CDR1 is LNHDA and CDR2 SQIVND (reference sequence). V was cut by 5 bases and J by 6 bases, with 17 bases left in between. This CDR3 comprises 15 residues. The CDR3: CASSVTGTPSNEQFF. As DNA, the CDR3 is TGTGCCAGTAGTGTTACCGGGACTCCGTCCAATGAGCAGTTCTTC.

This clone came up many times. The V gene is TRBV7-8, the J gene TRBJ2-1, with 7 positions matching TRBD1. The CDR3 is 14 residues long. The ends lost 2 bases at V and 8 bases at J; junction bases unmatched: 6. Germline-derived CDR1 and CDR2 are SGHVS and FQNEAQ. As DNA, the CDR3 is TGTGCCAGCAGCTTACCTCGGGACAGCCATGAGCAGTTCTTC. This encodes CASSLPRDSHEQFF.

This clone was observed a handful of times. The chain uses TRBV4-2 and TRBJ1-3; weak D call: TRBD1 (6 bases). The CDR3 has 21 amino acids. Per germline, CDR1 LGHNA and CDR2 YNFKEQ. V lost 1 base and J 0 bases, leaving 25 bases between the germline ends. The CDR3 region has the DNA TGTGCCAGCAGCCAAGTCGTCCAACGTTCAGGGACACCAACCTCTGGAAACACCATATATTTT. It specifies CASSQVVQRSGTPTSGNTIYF.

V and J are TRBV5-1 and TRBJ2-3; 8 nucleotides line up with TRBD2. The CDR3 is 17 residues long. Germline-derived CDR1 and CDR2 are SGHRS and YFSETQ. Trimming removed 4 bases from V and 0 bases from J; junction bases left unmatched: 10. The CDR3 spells CASSTVSGADSTDTQYF. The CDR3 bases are TGCGCCAGCAGCACCGTTAGCGGGGCAGACAGCACAGATACGCAGTATTTT.

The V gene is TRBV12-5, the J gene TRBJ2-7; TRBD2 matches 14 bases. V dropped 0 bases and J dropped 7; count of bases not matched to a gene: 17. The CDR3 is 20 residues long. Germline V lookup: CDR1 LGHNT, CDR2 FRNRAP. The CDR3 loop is CASGLVTLRTSGGPFGEQYF. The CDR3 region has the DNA TGTGCTAGTGGTTTGGTAACCCTCCGGACTAGCGGGGGGCCCTTCGGTGAGCAGTACTTC.

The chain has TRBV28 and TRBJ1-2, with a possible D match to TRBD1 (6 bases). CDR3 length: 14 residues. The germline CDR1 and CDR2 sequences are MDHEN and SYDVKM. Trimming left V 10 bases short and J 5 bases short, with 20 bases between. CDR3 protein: CATLGQREDYGYTF. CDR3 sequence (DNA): TGTGCCACCCTGGGACAAAGAGAAGATTATGGCTACACCTTC.

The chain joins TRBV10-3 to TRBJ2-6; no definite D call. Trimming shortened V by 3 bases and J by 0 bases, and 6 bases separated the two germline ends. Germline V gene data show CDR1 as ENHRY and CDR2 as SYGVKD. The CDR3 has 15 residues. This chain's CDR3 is CAISDPNSGANVLTF. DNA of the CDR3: TGTGCCATCAGTGACCCTAACTCTGGGGCCAACGTCCTGACTTTC.